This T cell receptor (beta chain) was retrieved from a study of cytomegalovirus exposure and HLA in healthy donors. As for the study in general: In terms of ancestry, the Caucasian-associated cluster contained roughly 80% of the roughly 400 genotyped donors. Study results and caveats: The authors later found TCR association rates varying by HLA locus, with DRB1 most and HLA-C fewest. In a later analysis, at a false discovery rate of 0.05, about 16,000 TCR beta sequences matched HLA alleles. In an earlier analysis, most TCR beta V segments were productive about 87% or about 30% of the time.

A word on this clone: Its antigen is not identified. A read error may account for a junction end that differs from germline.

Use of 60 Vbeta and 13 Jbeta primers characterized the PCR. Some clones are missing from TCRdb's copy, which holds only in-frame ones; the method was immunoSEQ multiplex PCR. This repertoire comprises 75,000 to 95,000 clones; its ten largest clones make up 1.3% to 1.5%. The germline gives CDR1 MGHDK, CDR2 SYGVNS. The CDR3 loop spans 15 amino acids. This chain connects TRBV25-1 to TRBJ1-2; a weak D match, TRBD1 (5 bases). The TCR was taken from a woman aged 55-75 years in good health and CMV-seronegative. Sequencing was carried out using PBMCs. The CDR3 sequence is CASSQGLNLGYGYAF. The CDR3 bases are TGTGCCAGCAGCCAGGGACTAAATCTGGGCTATGGCTACGCCTTC.